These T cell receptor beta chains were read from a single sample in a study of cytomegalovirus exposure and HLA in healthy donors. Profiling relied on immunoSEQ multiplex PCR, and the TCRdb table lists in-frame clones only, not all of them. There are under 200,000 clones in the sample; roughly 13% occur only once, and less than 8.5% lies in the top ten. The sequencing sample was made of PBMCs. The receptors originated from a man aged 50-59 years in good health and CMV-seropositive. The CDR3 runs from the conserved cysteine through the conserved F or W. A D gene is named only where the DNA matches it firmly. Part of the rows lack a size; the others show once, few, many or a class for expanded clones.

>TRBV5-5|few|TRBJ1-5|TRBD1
CASSTTPSDRGNQPQHF
TGTGCCAGCAGCACCACCCCTTCGGACAGGGGTAATCAGCCCCAGCATTTT
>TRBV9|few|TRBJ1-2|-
CASSVDPTLGYGYTF
TGTGCCAGCAGCGTAGACCCGACTCTTGGGTATGGCTACACCTTC
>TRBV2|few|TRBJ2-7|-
CASSVVRGHEQYF
TGTGCCAGCAGTGTGGTCAGGGGCCACGAGCAGTACTTC
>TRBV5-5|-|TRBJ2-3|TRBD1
CASSLGWTGGEGTQYF
TGTGCCAGCAGCTTGGGGTGGACAGGGGGCGAAGGAACGCAGTATTTT
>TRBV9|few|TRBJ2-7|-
CASSVGESYEQYF
TGTGCCAGCAGCGTAGGGGAGAGCTACGAGCAGTACTTC
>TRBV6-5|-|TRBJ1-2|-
CASSYIRSGGYTF
TGTGCCAGCAGTTACATCCGTTCCGGGGGCTACACCTTC
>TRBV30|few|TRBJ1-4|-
CAWSRLSNEKLFF
TGTGCCTGGTCGCGACTTTCGAATGAAAAACTGTTTTTT
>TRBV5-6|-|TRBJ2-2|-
CASSLGTSPTGELFF
TGTGCCAGCAGCTTGGGAACTAGTCCCACCGGGGAGCTGTTTTTT
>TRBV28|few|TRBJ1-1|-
CASSSGDTEAFF
TGTGCCAGCAGTTCAGGGGACACTGAAGCTTTCTTT
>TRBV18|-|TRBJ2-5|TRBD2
CASSPPAGGQETQYF
TGTGCCAGCTCACCACCAGCGGGGGGCCAAGAGACCCAGTACTTC
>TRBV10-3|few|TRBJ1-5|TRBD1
CAIGQGVGQPQHF
TGTGCCATCGGCCAGGGGGTAGGACAGCCCCAGCATTTT
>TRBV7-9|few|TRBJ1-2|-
CASSLERGNYGYTF
TGTGCCAGCAGCTTGGAGAGGGGGAACTATGGCTACACCTTC
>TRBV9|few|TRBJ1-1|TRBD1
CASSVVVGTGGEAFF
TGTGCCAGCAGCGTAGTGGTGGGGACAGGGGGCGAAGCTTTCTTT
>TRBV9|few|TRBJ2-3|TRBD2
CASSVGLAGGLADTQYF
TGTGCCAGCAGCGTAGGACTAGCGGGGGGGCTGGCAGATACGCAGTATTTT
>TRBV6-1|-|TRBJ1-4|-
CASSGNFGSQNEKLFF
TGTGCCAGCAGTGGCAACTTCGGGAGCCAGAATGAAAAACTGTTTTTT
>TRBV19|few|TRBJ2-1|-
CASSRDTDYNEQFF
TGTGCCAGTAGTCGGGACACAGACTACAATGAGCAGTTCTTC
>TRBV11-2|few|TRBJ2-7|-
CASSSQGYEQYF
TGTGCCAGCAGCTCACAGGGCTACGAGCAGTACTTC
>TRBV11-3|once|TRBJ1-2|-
CASSLVLSERPYGYTF
TGTGCCAGCAGCTTAGTTCTATCGGAGAGACCCTATGGCTACACCTTC
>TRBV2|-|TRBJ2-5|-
CASSAGSEETQYF
TGTGCCAGCAGTGCAGGGTCGGAAGAGACCCAGTACTTC
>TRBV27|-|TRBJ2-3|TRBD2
CASSVDPGGRSTDTQYF
TGTGCCAGCAGTGTAGATCCGGGGGGTCGGAGCACAGATACGCAGTATTTT
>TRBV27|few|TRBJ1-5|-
CASSPTVNLLPQHF
TGTGCCAGCAGCCCGACAGTGAACCTACTGCCCCAGCATTTT
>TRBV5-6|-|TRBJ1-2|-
CASSPGGGGGGYTF
TGTGCCAGCAGCCCGGGAGGTGGGGGCGGTGGCTACACCTTC
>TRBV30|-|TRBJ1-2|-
CAWSKGLGYGYTF
TGTGCCTGGAGTAAGGGGCTCGGCTATGGCTACACCTTC
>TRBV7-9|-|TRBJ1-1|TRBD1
CASSPGTGAHAFF
TGTGCCAGCAGCCCCGGGACAGGGGCCCATGCTTTCTTT
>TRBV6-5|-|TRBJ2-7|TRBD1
CASSTGGAYEQYF
TGTGCCAGCAGTACAGGGGGCGCTTACGAGCAGTACTTC
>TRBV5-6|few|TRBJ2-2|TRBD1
CASIIWRGGATGELFF
TGTGCCAGCATCATATGGAGAGGGGGCGCGACCGGGGAGCTGTTTTTT
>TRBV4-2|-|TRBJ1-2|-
CASSQDRGNYGYTF
TGTGCCAGCAGCCAAGATCGGGGGAACTATGGCTACACCTTC
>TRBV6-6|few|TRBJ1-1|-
CASSLRRGTEAFF
TGTGCCAGCAGTTTGAGGCGAGGGACTGAAGCTTTCTTT
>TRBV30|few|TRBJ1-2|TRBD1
CAWSGTGGGSGYTF
TGTGCCTGGTCGGGGACAGGGGGCGGGAGTGGCTACACCTTC
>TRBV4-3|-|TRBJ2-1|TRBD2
CASSQESSGGASSYNEQFF
TGCGCCAGCAGCCAAGAAAGTAGCGGGGGCGCCAGCTCCTACAATGAGCAGTTCTTC
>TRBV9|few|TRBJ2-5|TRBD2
CASSVLAGAETQYF
TGTGCCAGCAGCGTATTAGCGGGGGCAGAGACCCAGTACTTC
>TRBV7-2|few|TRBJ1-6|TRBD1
CASSLRTGLNNSPLHF
TGTGCCAGCAGCTTAAGGACAGGGCTGAATAATTCACCCCTCCACTTT